The sample holds many counts of the clone carrying this T cell receptor beta chain. Its matching antigen is unknown. The data originate from a study of T cells in Graves' hyperthyroidism and ophthalmopathy. Trimming stripped 2 bases from V and 12 bases from J, with 28 bases between. Germline loops: CDR1 MNHEY, CDR2 SVGEGT. The CDR3 is 17 residues long. Whole-study findings and limits: From stable hyperthyroidism, ophthalmopathy was set apart by a 13 V-J model. Most thyroid clonotypes expanded above 0.001 appeared in blood too.

What was amplified from RNA transcripts were TCR beta CDR3 regions. HTBI primers were employed in a first-round RT-PCR of the TCR CDR3. TCRdb called the multiplex PCR reads again in MiXCR, with one record for every CDR3 protein. The sample yields some 360,000 distinct CDR3 sequences, 18% seen once. Sequencing used blood. The chain is built from TRBV6-2 or TRBV6-3 and TRBJ1-1, with D tentatively TRBD1 (6 bases). The receptor's source is a woman in her forties with Graves' ophthalmopathy. CDR3 sequence (DNA): TGTGCCAGCAGTTACCTGACGTTCCCGCAGCTGGGGGCGAGACCTTTCTTT. This encodes CASSYLTFPQLGARPFF.